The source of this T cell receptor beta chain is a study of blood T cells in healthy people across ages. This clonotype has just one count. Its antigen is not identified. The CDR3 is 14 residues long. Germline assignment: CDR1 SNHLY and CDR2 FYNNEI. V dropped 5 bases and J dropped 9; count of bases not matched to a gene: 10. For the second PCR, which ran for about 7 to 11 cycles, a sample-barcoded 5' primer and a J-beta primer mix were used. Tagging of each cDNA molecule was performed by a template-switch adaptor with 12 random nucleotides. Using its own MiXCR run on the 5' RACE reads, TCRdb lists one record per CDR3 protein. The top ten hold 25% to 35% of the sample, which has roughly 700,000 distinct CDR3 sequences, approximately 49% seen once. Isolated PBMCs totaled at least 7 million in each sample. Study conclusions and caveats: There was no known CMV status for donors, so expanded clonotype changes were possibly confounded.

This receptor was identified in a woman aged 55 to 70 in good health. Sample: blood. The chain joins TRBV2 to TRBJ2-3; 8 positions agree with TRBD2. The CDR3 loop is CASSPAGGRSTQYF. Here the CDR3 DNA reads TGTGCCAGCAGTCCTGCCGGCGGGAGGAGCACGCAGTATTTT.